This T cell receptor (beta chain) was sequenced for a study of cytomegalovirus exposure and HLA in healthy donors. Study observations and caveats: Confirmation in vitro established that a few CMV-associated chains were specific for CMV antigens. As was reported, the classifier diagnosed cytomegalovirus status with high specificity and sensitivity. Whilst most TCR sequences proved rare, a subset of public TCRs occurred across many donors.

Among the roughly 120 subjects of the validation cohort, separate from the approximately 660-subject first cohort, were the donors. Between the trimmed V and J ends, which lost 4 bases and 2 bases, there was a span of 9 bases. The CDR3 sequence is 14 residues long. Germline CDR1 SGHDN, CDR2 FVKESK. Data came from immunoSEQ multiplex PCR; TCRdb stores just in-frame clones and leaves some out. The table has 110,000 or so clones, approximately 96% seen once. In regard to this clone: Its antigen is still unknown.

The chain is built from TRBV14 and TRBJ2-1; possibly TRBD2 for D (6 bases). The receptor was derived from a woman between 18 and 30 years old in good health and CMV-seronegative. What was sequenced was PBMCs. CDR3 region: CASSPPGAYNEQFF. The CDR3 region has the DNA TGTGCCAGCAGCCCCCCGGGGGCCTACAATGAGCAGTTCTTC.